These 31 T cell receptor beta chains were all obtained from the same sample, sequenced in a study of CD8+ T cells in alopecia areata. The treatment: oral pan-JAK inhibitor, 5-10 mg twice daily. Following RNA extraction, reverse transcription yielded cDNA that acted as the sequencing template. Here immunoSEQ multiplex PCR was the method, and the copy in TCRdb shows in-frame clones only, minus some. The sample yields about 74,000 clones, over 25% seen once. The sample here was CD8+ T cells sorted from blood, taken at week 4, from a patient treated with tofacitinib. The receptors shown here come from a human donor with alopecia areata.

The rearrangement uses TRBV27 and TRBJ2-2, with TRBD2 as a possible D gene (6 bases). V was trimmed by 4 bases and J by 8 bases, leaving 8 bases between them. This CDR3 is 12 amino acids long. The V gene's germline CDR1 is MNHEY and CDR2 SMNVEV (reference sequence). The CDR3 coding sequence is TGTGCCAGCAGTTATGCGGGGGGGGAGCTGTTTTTT. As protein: CASSYAGGELFF.

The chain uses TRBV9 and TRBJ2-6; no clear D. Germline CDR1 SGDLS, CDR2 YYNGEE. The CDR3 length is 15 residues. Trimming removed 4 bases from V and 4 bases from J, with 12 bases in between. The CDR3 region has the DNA TGTGCCAGCAGCCTTTTTTGGTCGGGGGCCAACGTCCTGACTTTC. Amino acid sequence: CASSLFWSGANVLTF.

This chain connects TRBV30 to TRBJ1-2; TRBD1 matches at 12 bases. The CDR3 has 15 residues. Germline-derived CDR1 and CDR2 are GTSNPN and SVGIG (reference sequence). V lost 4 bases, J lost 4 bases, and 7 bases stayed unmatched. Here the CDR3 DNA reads TGTGCCTGGACCGGGACAGGGGGCAACGTCTATGGCTACACCTTC. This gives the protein CAWTGTGGNVYGYTF.

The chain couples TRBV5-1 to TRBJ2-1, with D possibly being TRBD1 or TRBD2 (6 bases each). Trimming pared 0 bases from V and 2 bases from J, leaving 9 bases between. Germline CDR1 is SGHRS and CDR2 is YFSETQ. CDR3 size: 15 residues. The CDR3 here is CASSLGGGPYNEQFF. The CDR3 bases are TGCGCCAGCAGCTTGGGTGGGGGGCCCTACAATGAGCAGTTCTTC. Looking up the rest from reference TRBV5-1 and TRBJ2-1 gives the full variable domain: KAGVTQTPRYLIKTRGQQVTLSCSPISGHRSVSWYQQTPGQGLQFLFEYFSETQRNKGNFPGRFSGRQFSNSRSEMNVSTLELGDSALYLCASSLGGGPYNEQFFGPGTRLTVL.

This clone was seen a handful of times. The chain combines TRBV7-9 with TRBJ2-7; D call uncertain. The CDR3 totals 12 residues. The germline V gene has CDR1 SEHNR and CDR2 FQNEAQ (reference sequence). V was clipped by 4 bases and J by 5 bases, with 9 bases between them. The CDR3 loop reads CASSYIQNEQYF. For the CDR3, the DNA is TGTGCCAGCAGCTATATTCAGAACGAGCAGTACTTC.

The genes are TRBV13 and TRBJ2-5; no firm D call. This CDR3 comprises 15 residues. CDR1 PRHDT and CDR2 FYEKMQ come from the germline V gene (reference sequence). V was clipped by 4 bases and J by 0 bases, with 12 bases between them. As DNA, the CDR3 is TGTGCCAGCAGCTCCACCTTAGTGTACCAAGAGACCCAGTACTTC. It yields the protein CASSSTLVYQETQYF. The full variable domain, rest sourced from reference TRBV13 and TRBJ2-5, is AAGVIQSPRHLIKEKRETATLKCYPIPRHDTVYWYQQGPGQDPQFLISFYEKMQSDKGSIPDRFSAQQFSDYHSELNMSSLELGDSALYFCASSSTLVYQETQYFGPGTRLLVL.

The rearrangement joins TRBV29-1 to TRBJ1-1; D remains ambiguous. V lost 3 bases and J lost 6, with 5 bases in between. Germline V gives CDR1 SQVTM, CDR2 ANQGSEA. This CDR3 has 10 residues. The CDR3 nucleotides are TGCAGCGTTGATCTCCCTGAAGCTTTCTTT. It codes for CSVDLPEAFF. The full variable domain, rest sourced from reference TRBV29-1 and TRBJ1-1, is SAVISQKPSRDICQRGTSLTIQCQVDSQVTMMFWYRQQPGQSLTLIATANQGSEATYESGFVIDKFPISRPNLTFSTLTVSNMSPEDSSIYLCSVDLPEAFFGQGTRLTVV.

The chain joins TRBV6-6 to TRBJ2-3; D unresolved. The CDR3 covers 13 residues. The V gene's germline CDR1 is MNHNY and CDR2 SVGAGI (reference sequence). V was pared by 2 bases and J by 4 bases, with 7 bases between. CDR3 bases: TGTGCCAGCAGTTACATTGAGCCAGATACGCAGTATTTT. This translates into CASSYIEPDTQYF.

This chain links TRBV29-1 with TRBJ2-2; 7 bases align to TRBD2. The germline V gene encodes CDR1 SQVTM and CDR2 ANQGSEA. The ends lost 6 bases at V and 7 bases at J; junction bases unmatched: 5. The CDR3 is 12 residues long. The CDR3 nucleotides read TGCAGCGTCCCCGGGGGGAGCGGGGAGCTGTTTTTT. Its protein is CSVPGGSGELFF.

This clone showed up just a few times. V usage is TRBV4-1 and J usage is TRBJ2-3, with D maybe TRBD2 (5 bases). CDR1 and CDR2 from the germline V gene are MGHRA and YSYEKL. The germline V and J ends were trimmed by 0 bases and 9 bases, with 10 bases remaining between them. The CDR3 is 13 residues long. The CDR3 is CASSQEGSGTQYF. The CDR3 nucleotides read TGCGCCAGCAGCCAAGAGGGTTCGGGAACGCAGTATTTT.

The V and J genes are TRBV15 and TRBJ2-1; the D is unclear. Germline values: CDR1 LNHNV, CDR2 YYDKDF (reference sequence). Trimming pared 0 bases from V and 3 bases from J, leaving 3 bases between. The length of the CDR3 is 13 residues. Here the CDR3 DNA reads TGTGCCACCAGCAGAGACAACTACAATGAGCAGTTCTTC. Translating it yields CATSRDNYNEQFF.

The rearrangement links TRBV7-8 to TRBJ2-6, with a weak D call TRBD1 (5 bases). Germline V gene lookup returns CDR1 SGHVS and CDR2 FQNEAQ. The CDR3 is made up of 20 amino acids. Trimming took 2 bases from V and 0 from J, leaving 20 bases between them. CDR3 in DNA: TGTGCCAGCAGCTTACCGGCAGGGAAGGGTCGCCTCTCTGGGGCCAACGTCCTGACTTTC. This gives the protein CASSLPAGKGRLSGANVLTF.

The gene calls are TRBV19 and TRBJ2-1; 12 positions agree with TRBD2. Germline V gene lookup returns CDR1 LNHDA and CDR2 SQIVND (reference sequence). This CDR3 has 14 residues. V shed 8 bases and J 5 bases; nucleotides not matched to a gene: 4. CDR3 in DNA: TGTGCCAGTGCGACTAGCGGGAGAAACAATGAGCAGTTCTTC. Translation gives CASATSGRNNEQFF.

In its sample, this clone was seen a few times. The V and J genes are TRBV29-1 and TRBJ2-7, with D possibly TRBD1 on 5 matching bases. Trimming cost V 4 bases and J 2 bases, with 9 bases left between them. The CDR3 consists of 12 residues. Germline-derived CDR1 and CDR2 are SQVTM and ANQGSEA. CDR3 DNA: TGCAGCGTTGTAGTCAGGGCCTACGAGCAGTACTTC. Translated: CSVVVRAYEQYF.

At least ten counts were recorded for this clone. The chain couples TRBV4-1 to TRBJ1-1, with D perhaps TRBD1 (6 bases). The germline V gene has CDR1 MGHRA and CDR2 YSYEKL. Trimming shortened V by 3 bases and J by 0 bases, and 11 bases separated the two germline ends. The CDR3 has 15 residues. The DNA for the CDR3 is TGCGCCAGCAGCCAGCAACAGGGCGTGAACACTGAAGCTTTCTTT. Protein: CASSQQQGVNTEAFF.

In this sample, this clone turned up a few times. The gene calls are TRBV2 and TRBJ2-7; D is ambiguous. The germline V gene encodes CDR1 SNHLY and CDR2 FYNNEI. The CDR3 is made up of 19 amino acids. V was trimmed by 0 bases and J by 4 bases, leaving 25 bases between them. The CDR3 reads CASSEAEYAASQWVYEQYF. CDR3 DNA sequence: TGTGCCAGCAGTGAAGCTGAATACGCGGCGAGTCAGTGGGTGTACGAGCAGTACTTC.

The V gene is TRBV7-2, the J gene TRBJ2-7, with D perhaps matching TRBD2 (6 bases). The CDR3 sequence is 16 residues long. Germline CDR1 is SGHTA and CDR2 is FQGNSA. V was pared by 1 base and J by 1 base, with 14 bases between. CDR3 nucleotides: TGTGCCAGCAGCTTAGAATGGGGGGAGAGTTCCTACGAGCAGTACTTC. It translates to CASSLEWGESSYEQYF. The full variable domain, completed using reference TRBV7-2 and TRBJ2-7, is GAGVSQSPSNKVTEKGKDVELRCDPISGHTALYWYRQSLGQGLEFLIYFQGNSAPDKSGLPSDRFSAERTGGSVSTLTIQRTQQEDSAVYLCASSLEWGESSYEQYFGPGTRLTVT.

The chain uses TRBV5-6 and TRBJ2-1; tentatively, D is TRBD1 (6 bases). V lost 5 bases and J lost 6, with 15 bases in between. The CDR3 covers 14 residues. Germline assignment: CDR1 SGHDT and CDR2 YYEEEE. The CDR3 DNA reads TGTGCCAGCAGTCGGGACACCCTGGGCAATGAGCAGTTCTTC. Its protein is CASSRDTLGNEQFF.

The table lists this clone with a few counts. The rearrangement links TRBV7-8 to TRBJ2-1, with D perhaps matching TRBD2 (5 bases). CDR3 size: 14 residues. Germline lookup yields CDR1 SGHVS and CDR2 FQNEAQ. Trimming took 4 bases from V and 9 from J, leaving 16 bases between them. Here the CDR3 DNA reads TGTGCCAGCAGCTCCCAGGAGGCCAACGGTGAGCAGTTCTTC. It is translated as CASSSQEANGEQFF.

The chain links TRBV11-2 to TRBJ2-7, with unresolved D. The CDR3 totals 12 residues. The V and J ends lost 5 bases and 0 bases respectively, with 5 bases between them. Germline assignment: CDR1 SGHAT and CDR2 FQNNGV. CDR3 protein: CASSRSSYEQYF. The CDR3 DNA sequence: TGTGCCAGCAGCCGCAGCTCCTACGAGCAGTACTTC.

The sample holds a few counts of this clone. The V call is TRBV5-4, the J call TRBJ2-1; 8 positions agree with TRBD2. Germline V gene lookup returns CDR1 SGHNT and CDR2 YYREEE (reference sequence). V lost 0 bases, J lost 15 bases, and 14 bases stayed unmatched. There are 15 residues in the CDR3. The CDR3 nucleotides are TGTGCCAGCAGCTTGGATAGGTCGGGAGGGCTATTATGGTTCTTC. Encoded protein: CASSLDRSGGLLWFF.

DNA of the CDR3: TGTGCCAGTAGCGTCCCTGCCTCCTACGAGCAGTACTTC. It translates to CASSVPASYEQYF. The chain links TRBV6-5 to TRBJ2-7; the D gene is possibly TRBD2 (5 bases). V lost 9 bases and J lost 0, with 12 bases in between. The germline gives CDR1 MNHEY, CDR2 SVGAGI. This CDR3 contains 13 residues.

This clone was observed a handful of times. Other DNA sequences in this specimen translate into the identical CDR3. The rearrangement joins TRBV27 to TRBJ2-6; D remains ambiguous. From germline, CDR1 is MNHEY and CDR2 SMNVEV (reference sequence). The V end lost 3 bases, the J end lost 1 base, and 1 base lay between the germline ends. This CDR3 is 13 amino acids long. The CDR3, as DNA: TGTGCCAGCAGTTTTTCTGGGGCCAACGTCCTGACTTTC. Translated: CASSFSGANVLTF.

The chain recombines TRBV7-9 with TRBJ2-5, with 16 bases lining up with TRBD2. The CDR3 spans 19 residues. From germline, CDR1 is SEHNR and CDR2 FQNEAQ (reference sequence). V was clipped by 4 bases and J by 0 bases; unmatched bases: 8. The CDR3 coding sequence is TGTGCCAGCAGCTCCTGGGGACTAGCGGGAGGGAGACACCAAGAGACCCAGTACTTC. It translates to CASSSWGLAGGRHQETQYF.

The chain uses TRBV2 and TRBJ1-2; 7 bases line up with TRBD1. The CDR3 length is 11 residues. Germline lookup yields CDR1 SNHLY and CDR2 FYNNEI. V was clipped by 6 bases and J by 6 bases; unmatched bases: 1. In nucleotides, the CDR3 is TGTGCCAGCAGGCAGGGGGATGGCTACACCTTC. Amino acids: CASRQGDGYTF.

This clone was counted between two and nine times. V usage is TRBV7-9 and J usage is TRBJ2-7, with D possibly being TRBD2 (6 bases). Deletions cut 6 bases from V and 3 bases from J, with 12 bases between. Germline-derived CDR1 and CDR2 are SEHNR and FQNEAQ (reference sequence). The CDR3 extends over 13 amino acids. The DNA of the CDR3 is TGTGCCAGCAGTCGCGGGGCGATCTACGAGCAGTACTTC. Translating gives CASSRGAIYEQYF.

DNA for the CDR3: TGTGCCTGGAGTCCCCCCGGCGGGGTTTCTGAAGCTTTCTTT. Translating gives CAWSPPGGVSEAFF. The rearrangement links TRBV30 to TRBJ1-1; unclear D gene. This CDR3 region has 14 residues. Germline V gene lookup returns CDR1 GTSNPN and CDR2 SVGIG (reference sequence). Deletions cut 2 bases from V and 6 bases from J, with 16 bases between.

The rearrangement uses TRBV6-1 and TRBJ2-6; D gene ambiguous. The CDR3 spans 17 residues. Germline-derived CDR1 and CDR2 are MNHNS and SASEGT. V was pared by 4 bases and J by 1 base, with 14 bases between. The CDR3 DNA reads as TGTGCCAGCAGTGGACCCAACGAGGCGTCTGGGGCCAACGTCCTGACTTTC. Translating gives CASSGPNEASGANVLTF.

In nucleotides, the CDR3 is TGCAGCGTTGATAAGGGAGACATCTATGGCTACACCTTC. Its translation: CSVDKGDIYGYTF. The chain links TRBV29-1 to TRBJ1-2; D remains unclear. Trimming shortened V by 3 bases and J by 4 bases, and 12 bases separated the two germline ends. This CDR3 is built from 13 residues. The germline V gene has CDR1 SQVTM and CDR2 ANQGSEA.

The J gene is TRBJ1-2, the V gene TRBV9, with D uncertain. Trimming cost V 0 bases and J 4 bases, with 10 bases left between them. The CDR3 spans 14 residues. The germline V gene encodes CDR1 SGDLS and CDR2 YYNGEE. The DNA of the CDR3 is TGTGCCAGCAGCGTAGAGGGCAGTCCCTATGGCTACACCTTC. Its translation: CASSVEGSPYGYTF.

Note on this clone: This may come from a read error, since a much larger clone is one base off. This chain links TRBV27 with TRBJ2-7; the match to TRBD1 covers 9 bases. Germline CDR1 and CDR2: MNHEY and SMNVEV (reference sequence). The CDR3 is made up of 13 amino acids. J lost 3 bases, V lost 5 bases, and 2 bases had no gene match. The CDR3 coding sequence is TGTGCCAGCAGTCCGGGACAGGGCTACGAGCAGTACTTC. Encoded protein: CASSPGQGYEQYF.